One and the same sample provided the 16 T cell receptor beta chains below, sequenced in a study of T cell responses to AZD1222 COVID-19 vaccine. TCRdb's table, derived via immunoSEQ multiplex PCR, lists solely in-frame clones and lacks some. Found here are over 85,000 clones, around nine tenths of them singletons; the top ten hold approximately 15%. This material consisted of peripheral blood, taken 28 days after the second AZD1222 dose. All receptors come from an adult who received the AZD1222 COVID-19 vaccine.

The CDR3 sequence: CASRTVPGETQYF. CDR3 bases: TGTGCCAGCAGGACTGTCCCCGGGGAGACCCAGTACTTC. The chain joins TRBV12-3 or TRBV12-4 to TRBJ2-5; the D is unclear. Trimming removed 6 bases from V and 5 bases from J, with 13 bases in between. The CDR3 length is 13 residues.

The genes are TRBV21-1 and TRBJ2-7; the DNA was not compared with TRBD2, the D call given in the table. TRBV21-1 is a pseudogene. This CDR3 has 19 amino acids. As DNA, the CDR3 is TGTGCCAGCAGCAAAGATGCCCGATCGGGACTAGCGGGAGACTACGAGCAGTACTTC. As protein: CASSKDARSGLAGDYEQYF.

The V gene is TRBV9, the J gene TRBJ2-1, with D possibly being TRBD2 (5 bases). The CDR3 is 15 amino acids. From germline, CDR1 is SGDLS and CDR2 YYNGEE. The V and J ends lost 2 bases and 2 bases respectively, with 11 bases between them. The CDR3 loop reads CASSVGATTYNEQFF. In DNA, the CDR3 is TGTGCCAGCAGCGTGGGAGCTACTACCTACAATGAGCAGTTCTTC.

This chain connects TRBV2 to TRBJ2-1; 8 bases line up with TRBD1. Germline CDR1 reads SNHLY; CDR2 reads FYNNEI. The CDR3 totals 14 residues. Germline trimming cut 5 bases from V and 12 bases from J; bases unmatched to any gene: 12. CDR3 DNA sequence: TGTGCCAGCAGTCAAAACTTGCAGGGGGCTACGCAGTTCTTC. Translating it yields CASSQNLQGATQFF.

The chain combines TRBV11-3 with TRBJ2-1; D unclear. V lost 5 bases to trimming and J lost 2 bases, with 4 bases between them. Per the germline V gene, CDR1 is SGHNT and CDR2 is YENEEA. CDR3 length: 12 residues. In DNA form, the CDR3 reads TGTGCCAGCAGCAGAACCTACAATGAGCAGTTCTTC. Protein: CASSRTYNEQFF.

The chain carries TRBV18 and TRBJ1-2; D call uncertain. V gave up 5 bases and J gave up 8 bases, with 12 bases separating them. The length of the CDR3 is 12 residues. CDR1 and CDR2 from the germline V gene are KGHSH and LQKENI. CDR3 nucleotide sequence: TGTGCCAGCTCATCCCCGACGGGAGGCTACACCTTC. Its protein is CASSSPTGGYTF.

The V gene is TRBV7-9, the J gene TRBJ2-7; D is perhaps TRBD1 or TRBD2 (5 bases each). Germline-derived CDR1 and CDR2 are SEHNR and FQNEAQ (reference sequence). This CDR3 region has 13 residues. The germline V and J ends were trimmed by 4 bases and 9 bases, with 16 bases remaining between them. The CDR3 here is CASSSGRARGQYF. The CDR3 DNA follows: TGTGCCAGCAGCTCGGGACGGGCTCGGGGGCAGTACTTC.

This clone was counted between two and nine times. The CDR3 DNA is TGTGCCAGCAGTTTTCTGGGGACACGGAATCAGCCCCAGCATTTT. This codes for CASSFLGTRNQPQHF. J is TRBJ1-5 and V is TRBV28, with D tentatively TRBD1 (6 bases). The V and J ends lost 3 bases and 4 bases respectively, with 13 bases between them. The CDR3 consists of 15 residues. Per germline, CDR1 MDHEN and CDR2 SYDVKM.

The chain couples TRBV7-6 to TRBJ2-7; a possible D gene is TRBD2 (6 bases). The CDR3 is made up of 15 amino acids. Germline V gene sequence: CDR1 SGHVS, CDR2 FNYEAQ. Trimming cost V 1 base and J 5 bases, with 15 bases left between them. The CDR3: CASSLDRGSGNEQYF. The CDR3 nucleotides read TGTGCCAGCAGCTTAGACCGGGGGTCCGGCAACGAGCAGTACTTC.

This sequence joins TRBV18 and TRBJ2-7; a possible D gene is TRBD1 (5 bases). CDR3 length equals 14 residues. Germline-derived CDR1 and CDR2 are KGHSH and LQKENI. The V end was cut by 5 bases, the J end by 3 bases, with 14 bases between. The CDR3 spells CASSMGQEHYEQYF. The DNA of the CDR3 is TGTGCCAGCTCAATGGGGCAGGAACACTACGAGCAGTACTTC.

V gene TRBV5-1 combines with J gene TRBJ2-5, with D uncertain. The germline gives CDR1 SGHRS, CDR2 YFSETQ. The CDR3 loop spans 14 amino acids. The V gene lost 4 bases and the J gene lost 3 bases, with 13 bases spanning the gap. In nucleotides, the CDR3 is TGCGCCAGCAGCCAAAGAACTGGGAAAGAGACCCAGTACTTC. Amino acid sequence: CASSQRTGKETQYF.

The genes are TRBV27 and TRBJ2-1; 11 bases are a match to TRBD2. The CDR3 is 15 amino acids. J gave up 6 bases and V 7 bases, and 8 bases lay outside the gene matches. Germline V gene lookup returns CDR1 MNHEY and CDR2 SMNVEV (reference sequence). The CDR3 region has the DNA TGTGCCAGCAATATACTAGCGGGAGTTGGCAATGAGCAGTTCTTC. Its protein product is CASNILAGVGNEQFF.

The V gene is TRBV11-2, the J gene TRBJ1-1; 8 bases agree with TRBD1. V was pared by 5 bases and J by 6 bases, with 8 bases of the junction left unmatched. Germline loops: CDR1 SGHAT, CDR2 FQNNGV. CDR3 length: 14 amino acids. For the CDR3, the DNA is TGTGCCAGCAGCCCCCTTAGGGGACAGGCTGAAGCTTTCTTT. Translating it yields CASSPLRGQAEAFF. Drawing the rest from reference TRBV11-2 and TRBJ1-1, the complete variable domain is EAGVAQSPRYKIIEKRQSVAFWCNPISGHATLYWYQQILGQGPKLLIQFQNNGVVDDSQLPKDRFSAERLKGVDSTLKIQPAKLEDSAVYLCASSPLRGQAEAFFGQGTRLTVV.

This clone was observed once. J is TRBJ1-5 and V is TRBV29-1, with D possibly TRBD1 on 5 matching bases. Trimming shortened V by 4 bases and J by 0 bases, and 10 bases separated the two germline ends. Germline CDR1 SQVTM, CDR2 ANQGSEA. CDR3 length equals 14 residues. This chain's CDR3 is CSVGGGNSNQPQHF. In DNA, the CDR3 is TGCAGCGTTGGTGGGGGGAATAGCAATCAGCCCCAGCATTTT.

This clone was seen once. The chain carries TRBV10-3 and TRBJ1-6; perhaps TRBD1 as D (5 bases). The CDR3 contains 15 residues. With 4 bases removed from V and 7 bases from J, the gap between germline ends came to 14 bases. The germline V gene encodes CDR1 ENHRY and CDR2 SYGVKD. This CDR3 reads CAISGSGTENSPLHF. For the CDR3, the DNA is TGTGCCATCAGTGGATCCGGGACGGAGAATTCACCCCTCCACTTT.

Here the CDR3 DNA reads TGTGCCAGCAGTCATCGACTAGCGGGCAACACCGGGGAGCTGTTTTTT. This sequence encodes CASSHRLAGNTGELFF. The gene calls are TRBV6-6 and TRBJ2-2, with 10 bases lining up with TRBD2. The CDR3 extends over 16 amino acids. Germline loops: CDR1 MNHNY, CDR2 SVGAGI (reference sequence). V dropped 5 bases and J dropped 2; count of bases not matched to a gene: 5.